This section outlines one TCR beta chain sequence together with its context. Its antigen is as yet unknown. Distinct nucleotide sequences in the sample also encode this CDR3. These data come from a study of CD8+ T cells in alopecia areata. For the study at large: Among treated patients, severity was scored by affected scalp area percentage.

TCR sequencing used cDNA made by reverse transcription of extracted RNA. Sequenced by immunoSEQ multiplex PCR; TCRdb stores in-frame clones only, minus some. The profile shows over 150,000 clones, nearly 60% of them singletons. V trimming: 7 bases; J trimming: 4 bases; junction bases outside the gene matches: 4. The CDR3 is made up of 12 amino acids. Germline loops: CDR1 SQVTM, CDR2 ANQGSEA. Noted treatment: oral pan-JAK inhibitor, 5-10 mg twice daily. Study observations and caveats: Patients shared TCRs less clearly than mice did, possibly owing to HLA.

The sample consisted of CD4+ T cells sorted from blood, taken at week 24, from a patient treated with tofacitinib. This receptor was obtained from a human donor with alopecia areata. V gene TRBV29-1 combines with J gene TRBJ1-1, with 9 bases that match TRBD1. As DNA, the CDR3 is TGCAGCGGGGGACAGGGCGGCACTGAAGCTTTCTTT. Translated, it gives CSGGQGGTEAFF.